The 17 T cell receptor beta chains presented below share a single source sample, sequenced in a study of T cells in Graves' hyperthyroidism and ophthalmopathy (dated by TCRdb to the late 2010s). Library preparation used multiplex PCR. The data were produced on an Illumina HiSeq 2000. The TCR beta CDR3 regions were amplified from the RNA transcripts. For the first round of RT-PCR on the TCR CDR3, the HTBI primer set was used together with the Qiagen OneStep RT-PCR kit. TCRdb applied fastp at Q25 and MiXCR to the public reads, then kept only in-frame beta chains. Each entry is one CDR3 protein sequence, shown with its most common DNA and genes. The table for this sample lists roughly 500,000 distinct CDR3 sequences; 46% of them were counted only once. The ten largest clones add up to 15% to 20% of the sample. Sequenced input: peripheral blood or thyroid tissue (not recorded which). The receptors derive from an adult woman with Graves' disease, either hyperthyroidism or ophthalmopathy (not recorded which).

This clonotype was detected many times. The chain carries TRBV7-2 and TRBJ1-3; the D is unclear. This CDR3 comprises 15 residues. The V gene's germline CDR1 is SGHTA and CDR2 FQGNSA. The V end was cut by 3 bases, the J end by 0 bases, with 9 bases between. Here the CDR3 reads CASSFNSLSGNTIYF. Written as DNA, the CDR3 is TGTGCCAGCAGCTTCAACAGCCTCTCTGGAAACACCATATATTTT.

The chain links TRBV15 to TRBJ2-5; D unresolved. Germline values: CDR1 LNHNV, CDR2 YYDKDF (reference sequence). The germline V and J ends were trimmed by 3 bases and 5 bases, with 19 bases remaining between them. The CDR3 length is 16 residues. The DNA for the CDR3 is TGTGCCACCAGCAGCCAAGATTGGACGGTTCAGGAGACCCAGTACTTC. This translates into CATSSQDWTVQETQYF.

This clonotype was detected a few times. An end of the junction differs from the germline gene, which may be a read error. V and J are TRBV5-1 and TRBJ1-4; D gene ambiguous. The CDR3 extends over 13 amino acids. Germline lookup yields CDR1 SGHRS and CDR2 YFSETQ. The CDR3 spells CASSLITEEKLFF. The CDR3 bases are TGTGCCAGCAGCTTGATCACGGAGGAAAAACTGTTTTTT.

This rearrangement joins TRBV9 to TRBJ1-2; D not resolved. V lost 4 bases, J lost 8 bases, and 9 bases lay in between. Germline V gene sequence: CDR1 SGDLS, CDR2 YYNGEE. The CDR3 is made up of 11 amino acids. The CDR3 here is CASSPEEGYTF. The CDR3 nucleotides read TGTGCCAGCAGCCCAGAGGAAGGCTACACCTTC. The complete variable domain, with remaining parts taken from reference TRBV9 and TRBJ1-2, reads DSGVTQTPKHLITATGQRVTLRCSPRSGDLSVYWYQQSLDQGLQFLIQYYNGEERAKGNILERFSAQQFPDLHSELNLSSLELGDSALYFCASSPEEGYTFGSGTRLTVV.

This clonotype was observed at least ten times. The chain combines TRBV7-9 with TRBJ1-1; D is possibly TRBD1 (5 bases). This CDR3 spans 14 amino acids. Germline V gene sequence: CDR1 SEHNR, CDR2 FQNEAQ (reference sequence). V was clipped by 5 bases and J by 5 bases, with 15 bases between them. The CDR3: CASSHDQGWTEAFF. The CDR3 nucleotides read TGTGCCAGCAGCCACGACCAGGGTTGGACTGAAGCTTTCTTT.

By share, this clonotype counts as hyperexpanded. The V and J genes are TRBV19 and TRBJ2-6, with D perhaps matching TRBD1 or TRBD2 (5 bases each). The ends were cut back, 4 bases at V and 0 bases at J, with 7 bases in the middle. The CDR3 consists of 15 residues. CDR1 and CDR2 (germline): LNHDA, SQIVND (reference sequence). CDR3 protein: CASSRGYSGANVLTF. The CDR3 DNA sequence: TGTGCCAGTAGTAGGGGGTACTCTGGGGCCAACGTCCTGACTTTC.

The chain links TRBV7-2 to TRBJ2-7; 8 positions match TRBD2. Germline loops: CDR1 SGHTA, CDR2 FQGNSA. The V and J ends lost 4 bases and 1 base, in that order; junction bases with no gene match: 6. The CDR3 runs 15 residues. The CDR3 sequence is CASSSLAGWSYEQYF. CDR3 DNA: TGTGCCAGCAGCTCCTTAGCGGGGTGGTCCTACGAGCAGTACTTC.

This clonotype was detected many times. This chain joins TRBV11-1 and TRBJ2-5; 9 nucleotides match TRBD1. The junction had 12 bases not matched to a gene; V was cut back by 5 bases and J by 5 bases. This CDR3 region has 16 residues. Germline CDR1 reads SGHAT; CDR2 reads FQDESV (reference sequence). The CDR3 sequence is CASSLGPGTGYETQYF. The CDR3 coding sequence is TGTGCCAGCAGCCTGGGTCCCGGGACAGGGTACGAGACCCAGTACTTC.

This clonotype was detected many times. V is TRBV6-5 and J is TRBJ2-7; TRBD2 matches at 7 bases. Germline-derived CDR1 and CDR2 are MNHEY and SVGAGI. The CDR3 runs 15 residues. V lost 7 bases, J lost 5 bases, and 14 bases stayed unmatched. DNA for the CDR3: TGTGCCAGCAATCCAGCGAGCGGGAACTTGGACGAGCAGTACTTC. Translated, it gives CASNPASGNLDEQYF.

This chain connects TRBV7-2 to TRBJ2-5, with D possibly matching TRBD2 (7 bases). V was clipped by 1 base and J by 7 bases, with 10 bases between them. The CDR3 is 13 amino acids. Germline V lookup: CDR1 SGHTA, CDR2 FQGNSA. The CDR3 DNA is TGTGCCAGCAGCTTAGGGGGGGGCTGGACCCAGTACTTC. It encodes CASSLGGGWTQYF. The full variable domain, its missing parts supplied by reference TRBV7-2 and TRBJ2-5, is GAGVSQSPSNKVTEKGKDVELRCDPISGHTALYWYRQSLGQGLEFLIYFQGNSAPDKSGLPSDRFSAERTGGSVSTLTIQRTQQEDSAVYLCASSLGGGWTQYFGPGTRLLVL.

The V call is TRBV20-1, the J call TRBJ2-2; no firm D call. CDR1 is DFQATT, CDR2 SNEGSKA, per germline (reference sequence). The CDR3 has 11 amino acids. V was pared by 3 bases and J by 6 bases, with 5 bases between. CDR3 coding DNA: TGCAGTGCTAGGCACTCCGGGGAGCTGTTTTTT. Amino acids: CSARHSGELFF.

This clonotype was seen ten or more times. The V call is TRBV12-3 or TRBV12-4, the J call TRBJ2-7, with 8 nucleotides matching TRBD2. The CDR3 runs to 16 residues. The ends lost 6 bases at V and 2 bases at J; junction bases unmatched: 12. The CDR3 sequence: CASSPGDSGAAYEQYF. CDR3 bases: TGTGCCAGCAGCCCTGGGGATAGCGGGGCGGCCTACGAGCAGTACTTC.

The chain combines TRBV12-3 or TRBV12-4 with TRBJ1-6; 10 bases align to TRBD1. The V segment lost 3 bases and the J segment 3 bases; nucleotides outside the gene matches: 8. This CDR3 has 18 residues. The CDR3 DNA reads TGTGCCAGCAGTTTGGGACCGGGACAGGGGTACTATAATTCACCCCTCCACTTT. This codes for CASSLGPGQGYYNSPLHF.

This clonotype was found many times. The chain is built from TRBV4-2 and TRBJ1-3; D ambiguous. From germline, CDR1 is LGHNA and CDR2 YNFKEQ. With 1 base removed from V and 1 base from J, the gap between germline ends came to 11 bases. The CDR3 is 16 residues long. As DNA, the CDR3 is TGTGCCAGCAGCCAAGTTGGGAGATGGTCTGGAAACACCATATATTTT. The encoded protein is CASSQVGRWSGNTIYF.

This clonotype occurred a few times. This chain links TRBV15 with TRBJ2-5, with 8 bases matching TRBD2. The CDR3 is 13 amino acids. The V segment lost 3 bases and the J segment 3 bases; nucleotides outside the gene matches: 0. Per germline, CDR1 LNHNV and CDR2 YYDKDF (reference sequence). In DNA form, the CDR3 reads TGTGCCACCAGCAGGGGACTAGAAGAGACCCAGTACTTC. This codes for CATSRGLEETQYF.

This clonotype was picked up many times. The V and J genes are TRBV30 and TRBJ2-7; D ambiguous. V gave up 2 bases and J gave up 2 bases, with 4 bases separating them. This CDR3 has 11 amino acids. The germline V gene encodes CDR1 GTSNPN and CDR2 SVGIG (reference sequence). CDR3 in DNA: TGTGCCTGGAGTCTTGCCTACGAGCAGTACTTC. This gives the protein CAWSLAYEQYF.

This clonotype was recorded at least ten times. This rearrangement joins TRBV5-6 to TRBJ1-5; 9 bases align to TRBD1. V dropped 8 bases and J dropped 4; count of bases not matched to a gene: 22. The CDR3 spans 19 residues. The germline V gene has CDR1 SGHDT and CDR2 YYEEEE. In DNA form, the CDR3 reads TGTGCCAGGAGGTACCAGGACAGGGGTGGGATAGTGCGTAATCAGCCCCAGCATTTT. Protein product: CARRYQDRGGIVRNQPQHF.